These 10 T cell receptor beta chains came from one sample sequenced in a study of T cells in Graves' hyperthyroidism and ophthalmopathy. TCR beta CDR3 sequences were amplified from RNA transcripts. An initial round of RT-PCR targeting the TCR CDR3 relied on the HTBI primer set. One entry per CDR3 protein results from TCRdb running MiXCR on the multiplex PCR reads. The sample includes a few hundred thousand distinct CDR3 sequences, approximately 44% of them seen just once. The sequenced sample was peripheral blood or thyroid tissue (not recorded which). The receptor source for this set is a woman between 18 and 30 years old with Graves' hyperthyroidism.

This clonotype was seen repeatedly, ten times or more. This chain uses TRBV5-8 with TRBJ1-6, with TRBD1 identical over 10 bases. CDR1 SGHTS and CDR2 YDEGEE come from the germline V gene. CDR3 length equals 15 residues. With V trimmed by 3 bases and J by 5 bases, 2 bases remained unmatched. The CDR3 sequence is CASSSGQGHNSPLHF. The DNA for the CDR3 is TGTGCCAGCAGCTCGGGACAGGGGCATAATTCACCCCTCCACTTT.

The sample holds many counts of this clonotype. The chain combines TRBV15 with TRBJ2-7; a weak D match, TRBD2 (5 bases). CDR1 is LNHNV and CDR2 is YYDKDF in the germline V gene (reference sequence). V was clipped by 10 bases and J by 2 bases, with 15 bases between them. The length of the CDR3 is 13 residues. CDR3: CAISGTGTYEQYF. CDR3 nucleotide sequence: TGTGCCATATCCGGTACGGGGACCTACGAGCAGTACTTC.

In its sample, this clonotype was seen many times. The chain couples TRBV6-5 to TRBJ2-6; TRBD1 or TRBD2 may be the D gene (5 bases each). Germline V gives CDR1 MNHEY, CDR2 SVGAGI. The CDR3 sequence is 14 residues long. Trimming stripped 8 bases from V and 6 bases from J, with 14 bases between. The CDR3 DNA is TGTGCCAGCGGGACCGGAGGTGAGGCCAACGTCCTGACTTTC. Protein sequence: CASGTGGEANVLTF.

The V gene is TRBV28, the J gene TRBJ1-1; D gene ambiguous. V was cut by 2 bases and J by 5 bases, with 6 bases left in between. CDR1 is MDHEN and CDR2 is SYDVKM in the germline V gene. The CDR3 has 12 amino acids. CDR3 residues: CASSLKVTEAFF. CDR3 DNA sequence: TGTGCCAGCAGTTTAAAGGTGACTGAAGCTTTCTTT. Full variable domain (missing parts from reference TRBV28 and TRBJ1-1): DVKVTQSSRYLVKRTGEKVFLECVQDMDHENMFWYRQDPGLGLRLIYFSYDVKMKEKGDIPEGYSVSREKKERFSLILESASTNQTSMYLCASSLKVTEAFFGQGTRLTVV.

Notes on this clonotype: Mismatch with germline at one junction end may stem from a read error. The chain uses TRBV24-1 and TRBJ1-6; a possible D gene is TRBD1 (6 bases). This CDR3 has 14 amino acids. Germline CDR1 and CDR2: KGHDR and SFDVKD. CDR3 coding DNA: TGCGCCACCAGCGACGGACAGCTTAATTCACCCCTCCACTTT. Protein product: CATSDGQLNSPLHF.

This clonotype was seen many times. V and J are TRBV19 and TRBJ2-2; D ambiguous. Trimming removed 6 bases from V and 3 bases from J, with 2 bases in between. The CDR3 sequence is 11 residues long. Germline-derived CDR1 and CDR2 are LNHDA and SQIVND (reference sequence). In nucleotides, the CDR3 is TGTGCCAGTAGGTACACCGGGGAGCTGTTTTTT. Encoded protein: CASRYTGELFF.

The CDR3, as DNA: TGTGCCAGCAGGGGACTAGCGGAGACTAGCACAGATACGCAGTATTTT. This codes for CASRGLAETSTDTQYF. The chain recombines TRBV2 with TRBJ2-3, with 11 bases matching TRBD2. The germline CDR1 and CDR2 sequences are SNHLY and FYNNEI. The CDR3 totals 16 residues. Germline trimming cut 6 bases from V and 0 bases from J; bases unmatched to any gene: 5.

The chain carries TRBV7-2 and TRBJ2-3; D gene uncertain. Germline loops: CDR1 SGHTA, CDR2 FQGNSA. With 2 bases removed from V and 4 bases from J, the gap between germline ends came to 10 bases. CDR3 length equals 14 residues. The CDR3 loop is CASSLFSTADTQYF. In DNA form, the CDR3 reads TGTGCCAGCAGCTTATTTAGTACCGCAGATACGCAGTATTTT.

The chain carries TRBV7-2 and TRBJ2-5; tentative D call: TRBD1 (7 bases). CDR1 is SGHTA, CDR2 FQGNSA, per germline. CDR3 length: 14 amino acids. The ends were cut back, 5 bases at V and 5 bases at J, with 15 bases in the middle. CDR3 region: CASSQEQGRETQYF. CDR3 coding DNA: TGTGCCAGCAGCCAGGAACAGGGGAGGGAGACCCAGTACTTC.

J is TRBJ2-6 and V is TRBV2; tentative D call: TRBD1 (7 bases). The germline V and J ends were trimmed by 4 bases and 4 bases, with 17 bases remaining between them. CDR3 length: 17 residues. The germline CDR1 and CDR2 sequences are SNHLY and FYNNEI. The CDR3: CASSAAGQFSGANVLTF. The CDR3 DNA follows: TGTGCCAGCAGTGCCGCGGGACAGTTCTCCGGGGCCAACGTCCTGACTTTC.